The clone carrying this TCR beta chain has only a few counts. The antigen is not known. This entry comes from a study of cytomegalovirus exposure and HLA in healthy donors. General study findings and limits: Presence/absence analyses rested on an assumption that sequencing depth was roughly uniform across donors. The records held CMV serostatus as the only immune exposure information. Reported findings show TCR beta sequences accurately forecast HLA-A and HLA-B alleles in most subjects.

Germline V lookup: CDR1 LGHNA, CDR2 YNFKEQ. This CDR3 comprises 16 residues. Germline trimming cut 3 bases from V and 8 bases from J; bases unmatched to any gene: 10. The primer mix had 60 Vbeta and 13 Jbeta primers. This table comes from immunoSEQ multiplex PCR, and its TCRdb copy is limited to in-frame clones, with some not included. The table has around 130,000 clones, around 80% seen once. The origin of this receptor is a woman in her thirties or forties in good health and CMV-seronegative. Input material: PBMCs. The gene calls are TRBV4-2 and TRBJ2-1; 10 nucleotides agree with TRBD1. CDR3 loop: CASSQGGQGTGYEQFF. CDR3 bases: TGTGCCAGCAGCCAGGGGGGACAGGGGACGGGGTATGAGCAGTTCTTC.